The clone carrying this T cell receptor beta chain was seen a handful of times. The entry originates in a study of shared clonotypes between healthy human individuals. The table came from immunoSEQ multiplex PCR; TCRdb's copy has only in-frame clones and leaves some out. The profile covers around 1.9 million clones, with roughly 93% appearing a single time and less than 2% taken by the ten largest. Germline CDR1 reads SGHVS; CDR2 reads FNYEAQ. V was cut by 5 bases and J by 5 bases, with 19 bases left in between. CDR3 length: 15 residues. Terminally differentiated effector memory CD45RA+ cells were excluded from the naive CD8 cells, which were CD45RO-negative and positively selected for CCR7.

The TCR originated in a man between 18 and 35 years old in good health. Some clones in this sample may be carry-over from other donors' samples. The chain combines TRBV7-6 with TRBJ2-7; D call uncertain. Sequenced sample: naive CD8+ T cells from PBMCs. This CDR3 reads CASSLVEDLRNEQYF. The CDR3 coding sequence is TGTGCCAGCAGCCTTGTTGAGGATTTGAGGAACGAGCAGTACTTC.